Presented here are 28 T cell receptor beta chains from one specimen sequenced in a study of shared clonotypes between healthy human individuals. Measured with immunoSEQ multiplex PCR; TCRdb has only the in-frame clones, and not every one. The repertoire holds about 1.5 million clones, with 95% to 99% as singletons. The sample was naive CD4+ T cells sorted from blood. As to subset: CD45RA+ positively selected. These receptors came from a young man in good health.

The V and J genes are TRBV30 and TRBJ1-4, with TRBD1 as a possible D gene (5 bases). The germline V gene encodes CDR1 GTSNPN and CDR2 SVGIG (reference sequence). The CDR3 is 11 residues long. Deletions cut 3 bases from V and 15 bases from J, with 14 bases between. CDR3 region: CAWRRGGDLFF. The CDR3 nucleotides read TGTGCCTGGAGGCGAGGAGGGGATTTGTTTTTT.

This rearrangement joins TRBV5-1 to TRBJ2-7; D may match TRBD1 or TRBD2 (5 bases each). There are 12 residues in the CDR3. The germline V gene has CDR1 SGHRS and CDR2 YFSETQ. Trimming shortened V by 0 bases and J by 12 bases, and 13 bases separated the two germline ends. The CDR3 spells CASSLGDRLSYF. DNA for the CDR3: TGCGCCAGCAGCTTGGGGGACCGATTGTCGTACTTC. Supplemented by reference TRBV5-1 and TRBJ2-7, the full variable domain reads KAGVTQTPRYLIKTRGQQVTLSCSPISGHRSVSWYQQTPGQGLQFLFEYFSETQRNKGNFPGRFSGRQFSNSRSEMNVSTLELGDSALYLCASSLGDRLSYFGPGTRLTVT.

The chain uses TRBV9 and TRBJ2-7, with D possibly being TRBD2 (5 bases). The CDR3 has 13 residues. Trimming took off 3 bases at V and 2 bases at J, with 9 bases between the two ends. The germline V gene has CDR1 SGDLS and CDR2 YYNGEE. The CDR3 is CASSGPGTYEQYF. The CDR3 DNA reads TGTGCCAGCAGCGGACCGGGGACCTACGAGCAGTACTTC.

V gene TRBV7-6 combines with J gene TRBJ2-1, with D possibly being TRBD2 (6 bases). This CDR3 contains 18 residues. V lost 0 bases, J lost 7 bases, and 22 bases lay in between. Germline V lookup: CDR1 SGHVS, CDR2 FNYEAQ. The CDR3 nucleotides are TGTGCCAGCAGCTTAGCGAAAACCCCGGGACTGGGTCTTAATGAGCAGTTCTTC. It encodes CASSLAKTPGLGLNEQFF.

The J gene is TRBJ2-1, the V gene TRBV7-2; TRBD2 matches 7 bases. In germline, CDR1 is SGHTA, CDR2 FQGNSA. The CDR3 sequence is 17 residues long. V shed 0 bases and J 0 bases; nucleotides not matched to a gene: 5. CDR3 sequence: CASSLARTRSSYNEQFF. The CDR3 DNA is TGTGCCAGCAGCTTAGCGAGGACTAGGAGCTCCTACAATGAGCAGTTCTTC. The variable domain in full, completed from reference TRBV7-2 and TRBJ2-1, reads GAGVSQSPSNKVTEKGKDVELRCDPISGHTALYWYRQSLGQGLEFLIYFQGNSAPDKSGLPSDRFSAERTGGSVSTLTIQRTQQEDSAVYLCASSLARTRSSYNEQFFGPGTRLTVL.

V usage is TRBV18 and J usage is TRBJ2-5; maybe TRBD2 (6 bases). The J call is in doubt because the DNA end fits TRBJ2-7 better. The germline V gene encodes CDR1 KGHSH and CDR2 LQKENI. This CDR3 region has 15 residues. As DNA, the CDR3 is TGTGCCAGCTCACCACCGCGACTAGAGACATACGAGCAGTACTTC. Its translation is CASSPPRLETYEQYF.

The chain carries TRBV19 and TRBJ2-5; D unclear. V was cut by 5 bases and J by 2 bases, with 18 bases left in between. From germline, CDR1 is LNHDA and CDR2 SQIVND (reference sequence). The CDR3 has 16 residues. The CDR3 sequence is CASSVLTADWQETQYF. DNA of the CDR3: TGTGCCAGTAGTGTGTTAACGGCCGACTGGCAAGAGACCCAGTACTTC.

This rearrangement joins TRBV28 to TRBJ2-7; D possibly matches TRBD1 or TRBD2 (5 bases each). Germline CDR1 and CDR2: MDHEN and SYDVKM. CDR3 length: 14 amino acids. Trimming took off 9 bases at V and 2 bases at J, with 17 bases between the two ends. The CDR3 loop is CASGDLRPTYEQYF. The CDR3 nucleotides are TGTGCCAGTGGGGACCTAAGACCCACCTACGAGCAGTACTTC.

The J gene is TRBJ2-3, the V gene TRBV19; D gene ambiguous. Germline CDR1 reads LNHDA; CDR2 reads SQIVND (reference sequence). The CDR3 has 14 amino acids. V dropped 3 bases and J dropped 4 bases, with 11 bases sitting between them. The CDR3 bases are TGTGCCAGTAGTATTTATGGTAGCTCAGATACGCAGTATTTT. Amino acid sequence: CASSIYGSSDTQYF.

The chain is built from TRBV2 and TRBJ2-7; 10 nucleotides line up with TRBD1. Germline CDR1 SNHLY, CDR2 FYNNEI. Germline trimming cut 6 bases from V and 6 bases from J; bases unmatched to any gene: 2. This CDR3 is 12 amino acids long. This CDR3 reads CASRTGGGEQYF. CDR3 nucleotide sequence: TGTGCCAGCAGGACAGGGGGCGGCGAGCAGTACTTC.

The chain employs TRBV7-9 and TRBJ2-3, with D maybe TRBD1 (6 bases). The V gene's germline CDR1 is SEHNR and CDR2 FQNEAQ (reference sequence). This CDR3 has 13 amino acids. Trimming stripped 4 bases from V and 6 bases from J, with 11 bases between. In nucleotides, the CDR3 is TGTGCCAGCAGCTCTCCGACAGGCGATACGCAGTATTTT. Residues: CASSSPTGDTQYF.

CDR3 region: CSVLGQGGTEAFF. CDR3 in DNA: TGCAGCGTTCTTGGGCAGGGAGGGACTGAAGCTTTCTTT. The genes are TRBV29-1 and TRBJ1-1; tentative D call: TRBD1 (5 bases). Trimming cost V 5 bases and J 5 bases, with 15 bases left between them. Germline CDR1 and CDR2: SQVTM and ANQGSEA. The CDR3 is made up of 13 amino acids.

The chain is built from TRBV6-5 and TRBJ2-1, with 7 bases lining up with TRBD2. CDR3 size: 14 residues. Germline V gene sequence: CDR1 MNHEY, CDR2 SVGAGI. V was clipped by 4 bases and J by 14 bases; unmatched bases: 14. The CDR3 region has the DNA TGTGCCAGCAGTTTTTCTGGTGAGGGAGGGGTGGAGTTCTTC. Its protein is CASSFSGEGGVEFF.

The CDR3 sequence: CASSLDGSYEQYF. For the CDR3, the DNA is TGTGCCAGCAGCTTAGACGGCTCCTACGAGCAGTACTTC. The rearrangement joins TRBV11-3 to TRBJ2-7, with D uncertain. V lost 0 bases and J 0 bases, leaving 3 bases between the germline ends. CDR1 is SGHNT and CDR2 is YENEEA in the germline V gene. This CDR3 is 13 amino acids long.

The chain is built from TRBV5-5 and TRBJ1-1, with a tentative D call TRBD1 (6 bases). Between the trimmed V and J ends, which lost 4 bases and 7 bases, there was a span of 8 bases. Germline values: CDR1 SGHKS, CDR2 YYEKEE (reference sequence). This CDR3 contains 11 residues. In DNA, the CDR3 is TGTGCCAGCAGCCTGACAGGTGAAGCTTTCTTT. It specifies CASSLTGEAFF.

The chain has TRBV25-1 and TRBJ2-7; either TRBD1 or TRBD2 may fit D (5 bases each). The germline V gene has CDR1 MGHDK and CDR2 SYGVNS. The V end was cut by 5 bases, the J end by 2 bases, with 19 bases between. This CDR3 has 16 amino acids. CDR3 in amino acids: CASSYGRGTGPYEQYF. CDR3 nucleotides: TGTGCCAGCAGTTACGGTCGTGGGACCGGACCCTACGAGCAGTACTTC.

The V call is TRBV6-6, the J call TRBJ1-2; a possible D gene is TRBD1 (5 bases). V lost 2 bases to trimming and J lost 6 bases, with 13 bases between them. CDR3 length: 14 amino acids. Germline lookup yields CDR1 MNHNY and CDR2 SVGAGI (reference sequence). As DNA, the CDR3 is TGTGCCAGCAGTTACCCCGGAGGGGATCATGGCTACACCTTC. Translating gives CASSYPGGDHGYTF.

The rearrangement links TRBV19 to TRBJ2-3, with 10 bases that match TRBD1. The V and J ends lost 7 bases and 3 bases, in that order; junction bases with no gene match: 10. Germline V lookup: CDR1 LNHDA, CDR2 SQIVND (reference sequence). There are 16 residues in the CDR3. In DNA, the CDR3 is TGTGCCAGTAAGGTGGCGGGACAGGGGAAGACAGATACGCAGTATTTT. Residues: CASKVAGQGKTDTQYF.

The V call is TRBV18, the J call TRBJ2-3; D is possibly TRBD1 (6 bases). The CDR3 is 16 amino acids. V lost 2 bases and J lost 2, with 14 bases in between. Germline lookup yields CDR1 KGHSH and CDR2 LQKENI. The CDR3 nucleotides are TGTGCCAGCTCACCAACGACCGGACAGAACACAGATACGCAGTATTTT. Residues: CASSPTTGQNTDTQYF. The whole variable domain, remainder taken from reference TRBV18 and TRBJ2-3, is NAGVMQNPRHLVRRRGQEARLRCSPMKGHSHVYWYRQLPEEGLKFMVYLQKENIIDESGMPKERFSAEFPKEGPSILRIQQVVRGDSAAYFCASSPTTGQNTDTQYFGPGTRLTVL.

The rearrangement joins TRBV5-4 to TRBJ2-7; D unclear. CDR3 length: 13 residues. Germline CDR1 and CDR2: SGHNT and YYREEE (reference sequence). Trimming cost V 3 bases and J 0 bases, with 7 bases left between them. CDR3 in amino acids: CASSSHLSYEQYF. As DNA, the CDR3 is TGTGCCAGCAGCTCCCACCTCTCCTACGAGCAGTACTTC.

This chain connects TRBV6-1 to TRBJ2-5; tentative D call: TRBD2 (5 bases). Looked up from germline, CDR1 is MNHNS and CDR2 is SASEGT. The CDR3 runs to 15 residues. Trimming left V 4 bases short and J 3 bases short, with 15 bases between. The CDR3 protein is CASSGNPAREETQYF. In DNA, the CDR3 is TGTGCCAGCAGTGGGAATCCGGCGAGGGAAGAGACCCAGTACTTC.

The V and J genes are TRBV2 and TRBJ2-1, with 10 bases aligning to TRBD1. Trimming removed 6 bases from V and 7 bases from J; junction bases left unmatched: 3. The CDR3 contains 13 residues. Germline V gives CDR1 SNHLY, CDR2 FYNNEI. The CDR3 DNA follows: TGTGCCAGCAGCGGACAGGGGGGAAATGAGCAGTTCTTC. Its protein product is CASSGQGGNEQFF.

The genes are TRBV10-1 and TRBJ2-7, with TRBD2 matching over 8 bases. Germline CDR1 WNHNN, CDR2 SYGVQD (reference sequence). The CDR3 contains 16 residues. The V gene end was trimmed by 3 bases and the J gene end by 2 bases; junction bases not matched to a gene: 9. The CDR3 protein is CASSEGLLAAAYEQYF. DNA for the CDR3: TGCGCCAGCAGTGAAGGATTACTAGCGGCCGCCTACGAGCAGTACTTC.

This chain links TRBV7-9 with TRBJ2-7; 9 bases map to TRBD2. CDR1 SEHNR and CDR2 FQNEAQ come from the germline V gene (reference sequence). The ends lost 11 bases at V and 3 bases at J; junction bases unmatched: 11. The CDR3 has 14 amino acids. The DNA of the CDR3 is TGTGCCGGTGGGGAACTAGCGGGTAGCTACGAGCAGTACTTC. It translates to CAGGELAGSYEQYF.

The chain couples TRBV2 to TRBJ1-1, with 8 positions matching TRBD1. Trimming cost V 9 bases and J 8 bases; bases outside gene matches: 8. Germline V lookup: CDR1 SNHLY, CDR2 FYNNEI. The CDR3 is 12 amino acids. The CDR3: CARTSGGREAFF. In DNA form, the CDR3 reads TGTGCCAGAACATCAGGGGGCAGGGAAGCTTTCTTT.

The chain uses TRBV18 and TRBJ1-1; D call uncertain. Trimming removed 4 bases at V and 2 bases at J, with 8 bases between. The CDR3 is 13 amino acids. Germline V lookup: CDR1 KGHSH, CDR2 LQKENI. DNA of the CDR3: TGTGCCAGCTCACAGGGTTTTAACACTGAAGCTTTCTTT. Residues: CASSQGFNTEAFF.

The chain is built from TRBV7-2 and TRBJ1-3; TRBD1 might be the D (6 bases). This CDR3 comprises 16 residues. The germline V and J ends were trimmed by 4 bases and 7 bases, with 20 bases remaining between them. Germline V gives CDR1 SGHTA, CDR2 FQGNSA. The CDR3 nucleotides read TGTGCCAGCAGCTATAGCTCCGGACAGTTTAGGAACACCATATATTTT. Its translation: CASSYSSGQFRNTIYF.

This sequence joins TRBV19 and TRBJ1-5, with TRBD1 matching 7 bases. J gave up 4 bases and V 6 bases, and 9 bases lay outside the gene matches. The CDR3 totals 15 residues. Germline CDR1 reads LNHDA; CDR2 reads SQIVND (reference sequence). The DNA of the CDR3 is TGTGCCAGTAGCCGCCAAGGGGGCCTGAATCAGCCCCAGCATTTT. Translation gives CASSRQGGLNQPQHF.